Listed here is a single T cell receptor (beta chain). Its antigen is currently unknown. The V segment lost 5 bases and the J segment 6 bases; nucleotides outside the gene matches: 5. This CDR3 contains 13 residues. The germline gives CDR1 SGHVS, CDR2 FNYEAQ. TCRdb's table, derived via immunoSEQ multiplex PCR, lists solely in-frame clones and lacks some. The repertoire holds 200,000 to 250,000 clones, with 80% to 90% as singletons. The sample comes from a study of cytomegalovirus exposure and HLA in healthy donors. The study's findings and limits: The TCR clusters that emerged in the first cohort tended, a later analysis found, to co-occur in the approximately 130 validation repertoires. Most TCR sequences were rare, but some public TCRs occurred in many donors.

Sequenced: PBMCs. V gene TRBV7-6 combines with J gene TRBJ2-3; 7 nucleotides line up with TRBD2. This receptor was identified in a young man in good health and CMV-seronegative. The CDR3 coding sequence is TGTGCCAGCAGCCGAAGCGGGGTTGATACGCAGTATTTT. Its protein is CASSRSGVDTQYF.